This TCR beta chain came from a study of CD8 T cells in ankylosing spondylitis. V gave up 0 bases and J gave up 4 bases, with 12 bases separating them. This CDR3 has 14 amino acids. Germline values: CDR1 DFQATT, CDR2 SNEGSKA (reference sequence). TCRdb analysed the 5' RACE reads with MiXCR anew, one entry per CDR3 protein. The sample consists of 150,000 or so distinct CDR3 sequences, 30% to 40% of them appearing once. V usage is TRBV20-1 and J usage is TRBJ1-1; TRBD1 is a possible D gene (6 bases). Input material: synovial fluid, either unsorted or a sorted T cell fraction (not recorded which). This sequence originates from a male donor with ankylosing spondylitis. The CDR3 spells CSARERTGFTEAFF. The CDR3 nucleotides are TGCAGTGCTAGAGAACGTACAGGGTTCACTGAAGCTTTCTTT.